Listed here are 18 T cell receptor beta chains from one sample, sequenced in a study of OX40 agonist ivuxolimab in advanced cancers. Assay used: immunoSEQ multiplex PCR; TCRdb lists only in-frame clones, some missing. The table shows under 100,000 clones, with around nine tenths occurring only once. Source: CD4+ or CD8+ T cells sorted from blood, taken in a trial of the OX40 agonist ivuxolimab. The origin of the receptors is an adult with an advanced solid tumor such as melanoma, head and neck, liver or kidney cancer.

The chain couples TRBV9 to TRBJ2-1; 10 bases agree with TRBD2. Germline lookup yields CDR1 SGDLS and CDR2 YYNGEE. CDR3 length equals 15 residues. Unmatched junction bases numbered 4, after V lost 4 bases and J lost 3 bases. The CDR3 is CASSLAGEIYNEQFF. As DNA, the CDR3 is TGTGCCAGCAGCCTAGCGGGAGAGATCTACAATGAGCAGTTCTTC.

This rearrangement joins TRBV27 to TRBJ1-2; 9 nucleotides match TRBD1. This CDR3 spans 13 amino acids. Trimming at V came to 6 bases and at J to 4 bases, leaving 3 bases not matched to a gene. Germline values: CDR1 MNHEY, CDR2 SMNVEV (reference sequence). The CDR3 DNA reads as TGTGCCAGCAGCCTGACAGGGGGCTATGGCTACACCTTC. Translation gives CASSLTGGYGYTF.

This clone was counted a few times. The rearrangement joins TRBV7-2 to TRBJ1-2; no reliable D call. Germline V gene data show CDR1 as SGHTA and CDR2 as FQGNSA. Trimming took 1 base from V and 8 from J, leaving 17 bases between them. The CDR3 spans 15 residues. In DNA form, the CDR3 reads TGTGCCAGCAGCTTAGTCCGGGCAGCTCGAACGGGCTACACCTTC. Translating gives CASSLVRAARTGYTF.

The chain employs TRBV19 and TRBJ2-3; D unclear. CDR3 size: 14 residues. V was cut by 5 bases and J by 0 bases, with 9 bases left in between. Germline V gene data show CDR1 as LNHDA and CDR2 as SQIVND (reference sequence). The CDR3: CASSPYSSTDTQYF. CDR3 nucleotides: TGTGCCAGTAGTCCGTACAGCAGCACAGATACGCAGTATTTT.

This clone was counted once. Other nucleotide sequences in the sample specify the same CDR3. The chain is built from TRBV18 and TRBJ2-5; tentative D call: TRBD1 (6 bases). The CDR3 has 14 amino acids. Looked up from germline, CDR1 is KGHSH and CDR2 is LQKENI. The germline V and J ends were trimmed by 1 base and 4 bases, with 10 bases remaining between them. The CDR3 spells CASSPLQGSETQYF. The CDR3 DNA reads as TGTGCCAGCTCACCACTACAGGGATCAGAGACCCAGTACTTC.

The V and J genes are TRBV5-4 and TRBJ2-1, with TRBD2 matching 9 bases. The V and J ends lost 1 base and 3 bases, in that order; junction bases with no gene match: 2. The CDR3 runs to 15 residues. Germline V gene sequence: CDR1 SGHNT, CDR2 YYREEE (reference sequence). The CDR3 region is CASSLRLADYNEQFF. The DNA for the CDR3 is TGTGCCAGCAGCTTGCGACTAGCGGACTACAATGAGCAGTTCTTC.

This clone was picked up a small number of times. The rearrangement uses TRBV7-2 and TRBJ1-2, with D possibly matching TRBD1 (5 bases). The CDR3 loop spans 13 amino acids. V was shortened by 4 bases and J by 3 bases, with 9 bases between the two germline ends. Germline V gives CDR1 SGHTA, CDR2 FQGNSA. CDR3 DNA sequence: TGTGCCAGCAGCTCCGGGACCTACTATGGCTACACCTTC. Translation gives CASSSGTYYGYTF.

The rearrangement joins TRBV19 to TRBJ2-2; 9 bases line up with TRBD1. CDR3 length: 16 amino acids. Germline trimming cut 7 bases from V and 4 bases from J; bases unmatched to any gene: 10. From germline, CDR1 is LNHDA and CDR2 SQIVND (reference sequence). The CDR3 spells CASIGDRARGTGELFF. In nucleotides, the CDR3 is TGTGCCAGTATTGGGGACAGGGCTAGGGGCACCGGGGAGCTGTTTTTT.

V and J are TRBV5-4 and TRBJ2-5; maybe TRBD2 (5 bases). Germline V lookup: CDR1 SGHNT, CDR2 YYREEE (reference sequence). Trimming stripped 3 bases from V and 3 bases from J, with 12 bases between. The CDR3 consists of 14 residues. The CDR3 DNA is TGTGCCAGCAGCTCCTGGACCGGGGAAGAGACCCAGTACTTC. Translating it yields CASSSWTGEETQYF.

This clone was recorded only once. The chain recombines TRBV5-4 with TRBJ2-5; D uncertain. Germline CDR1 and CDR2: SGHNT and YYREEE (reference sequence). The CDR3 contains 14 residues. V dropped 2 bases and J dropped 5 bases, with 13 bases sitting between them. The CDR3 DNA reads TGTGCCAGCAGCTTTGGGCTAGGGCGTGAGACCCAGTACTTC. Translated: CASSFGLGRETQYF. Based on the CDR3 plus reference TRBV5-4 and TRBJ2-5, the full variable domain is ETGVTQSPTHLIKTRGQQVTLRCSSQSGHNTVSWYQQALGQGPQFIFQYYREEENGRGNFPPRFSGLQFPNYSSELNVNALELDDSALYLCASSFGLGRETQYFGPGTRLLVL.

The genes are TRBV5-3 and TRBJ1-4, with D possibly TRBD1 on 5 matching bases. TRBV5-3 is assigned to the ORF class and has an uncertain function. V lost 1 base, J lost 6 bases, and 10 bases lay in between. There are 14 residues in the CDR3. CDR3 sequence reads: CARSLWQGDEKLFF. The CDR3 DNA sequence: TGTGCCAGAAGCTTGTGGCAAGGGGATGAAAAACTGTTTTTT.

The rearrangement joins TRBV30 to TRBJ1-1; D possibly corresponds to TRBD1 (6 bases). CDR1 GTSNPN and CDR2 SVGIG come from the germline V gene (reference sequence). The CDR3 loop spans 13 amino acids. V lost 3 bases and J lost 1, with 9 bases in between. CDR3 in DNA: TGTGCCTGGAGAACAGGGCCGAACACTGAAGCTTTCTTT. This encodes CAWRTGPNTEAFF.

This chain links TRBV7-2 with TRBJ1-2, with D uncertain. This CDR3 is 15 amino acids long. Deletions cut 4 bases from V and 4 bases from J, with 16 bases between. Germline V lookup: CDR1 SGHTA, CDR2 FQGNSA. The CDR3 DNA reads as TGTGCCAGCAGCTCGCCTCCCGGGCTAGGCTATGGCTACACCTTC. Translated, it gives CASSSPPGLGYGYTF. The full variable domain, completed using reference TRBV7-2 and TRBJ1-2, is GAGVSQSPSNKVTEKGKDVELRCDPISGHTALYWYRQSLGQGLEFLIYFQGNSAPDKSGLPSDRFSAERTGGSVSTLTIQRTQQEDSAVYLCASSSPPGLGYGYTFGSGTRLTVV.

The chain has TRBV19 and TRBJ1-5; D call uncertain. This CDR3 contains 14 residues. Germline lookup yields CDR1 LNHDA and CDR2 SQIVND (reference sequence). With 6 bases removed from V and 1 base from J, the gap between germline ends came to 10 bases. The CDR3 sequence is CASRKEGSNQPQHF. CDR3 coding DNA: TGTGCCAGTAGGAAGGAGGGCAGCAATCAGCCCCAGCATTTT.

The CDR3 DNA reads as TGTGCCAGCAGTGCGGACAGAGCGAGCACCGGGGAGCTGTTTTTT. Residues: CASSADRASTGELFF. The chain recombines TRBV25-1 with TRBJ2-2, with D possibly being TRBD1 (6 bases). This CDR3 has 15 amino acids. CDR1 and CDR2 from the germline V gene are MGHDK and SYGVNS. V lost 4 bases and J 4 bases, leaving 13 bases between the germline ends.

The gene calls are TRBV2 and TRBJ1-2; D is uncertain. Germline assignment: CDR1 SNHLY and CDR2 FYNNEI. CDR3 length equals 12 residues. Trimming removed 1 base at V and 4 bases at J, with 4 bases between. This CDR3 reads CASSEGFYGYTF. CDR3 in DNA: TGTGCCAGCAGTGAAGGCTTCTATGGCTACACCTTC.

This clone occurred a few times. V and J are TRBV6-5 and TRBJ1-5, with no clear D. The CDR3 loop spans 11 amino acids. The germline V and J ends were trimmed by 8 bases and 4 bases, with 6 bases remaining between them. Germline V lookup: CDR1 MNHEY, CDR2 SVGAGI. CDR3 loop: CASGSNQPQHF. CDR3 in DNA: TGTGCCAGCGGATCAAATCAGCCCCAGCATTTT.

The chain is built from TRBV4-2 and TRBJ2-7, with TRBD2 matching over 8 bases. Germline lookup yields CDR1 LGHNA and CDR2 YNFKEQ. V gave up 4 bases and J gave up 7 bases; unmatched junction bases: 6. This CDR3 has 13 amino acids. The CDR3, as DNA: TGTGCCAGCAGCCCGGGAGGGCGTGAAGAGCAGTACTTC. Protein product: CASSPGGREEQYF.